This T cell receptor beta chain was retrieved from a study of shared T cell receptors in the human thymus. Only one count was recorded for this clone. V lost 7 bases and J 1 base, leaving 13 bases between the germline ends. This CDR3 has 15 residues. The germline V gene has CDR1 MNHGY and CDR2 SVAAGI. Method: immunoSEQ multiplex PCR; TCRdb's copy keeps in-frame clones and lacks some. Among hundreds of thousands of clones listed, approximately 90% were seen once. These data also formed part of another study, on human thymus T cells. That paper notes: The people who donated were healthy Finnish babies having corrective surgery for congenital heart defects. Resections obtained during corrective heart surgery supplied the thymus tissue. Repertoires sampled from thymus and blood appeared biased in V and J gene usage.

The specimen sequenced was thymocytes. This TCR was recovered from a boy in the first two years of life with a congenital heart defect. This sequence joins TRBV6-9 and TRBJ2-2, with D maybe TRBD1 (5 bases). The CDR3 here is CASIRQGRNTGELFF. The CDR3 DNA sequence: TGTGCCAGCATTAGGCAGGGAAGGAACACCGGGGAGCTGTTTTTT.